These 14 T cell receptor beta chains originate from one sample sequenced in a study of shared clonotypes between healthy human individuals. The assay was immunoSEQ multiplex PCR, and TCRdb's table has in-frame clones only and misses some. This sample has approximately 1.5 million clones, with around 98% found just once. The sequencing sample was made of naive CD4+ T cells sorted from blood. Subset given: CD45RA+ positively selected. All receptors derive from a man in his thirties or forties in good health.

This chain's CDR3 is CASSYLGQSSYEQYF. DNA for the CDR3: TGTGCCAGCAGTTACTTAGGACAGAGCTCCTACGAGCAGTACTTC. The V call is TRBV6-5, the J call TRBJ2-7, with D perhaps TRBD1 (6 bases). From germline, CDR1 is MNHEY and CDR2 SVGAGI. CDR3 length: 15 amino acids. Trimming cost V 1 base and J 0 bases, with 10 bases left between them.

V is TRBV15 and J is TRBJ1-4; tentatively, D is TRBD1 (5 bases). V was trimmed by 2 bases and J by 0 bases, leaving 10 bases between them. Germline CDR1 LNHNV, CDR2 YYDKDF (reference sequence). CDR3 length: 16 residues. The CDR3, as DNA: TGTGCCACCAGCAGACAAGAGACAGCAACTAATGAAAAACTGTTTTTT. Amino acid sequence: CATSRQETATNEKLFF. The entire variable domain, with the rest obtained from reference TRBV15 and TRBJ1-4, is as follows: DAMVIQNPRYQVTQFGKPVTLSCSQTLNHNVMYWYQQKSSQAPKLLFHYYDKDFNNEADTPDNFQSRRPNTSFCFLDIRSPGLGDTAMYLCATSRQETATNEKLFFGSGTQLSVL.

The rearrangement links TRBV9 to TRBJ2-7, with 10 bases identical to TRBD2. Germline lookup yields CDR1 SGDLS and CDR2 YYNGEE. V lost 0 bases and J lost 4; bases outside the gene matches: 4. This CDR3 has 15 amino acids. CDR3 region: CASSVGVSGRYEQYF. The CDR3 bases are TGTGCCAGCAGCGTAGGAGTTAGCGGGAGGTACGAGCAGTACTTC.

The chain uses TRBV4-1 and TRBJ2-7, with no clear D. The V end was cut by 6 bases, the J end by 4 bases, with 13 bases between. Germline V gene lookup returns CDR1 MGHRA and CDR2 YSYEKL. The CDR3 length is 13 residues. In nucleotides, the CDR3 is TGCGCCAGCAGTCGATCAGAGGTGTACGAGCAGTACTTC. As protein: CASSRSEVYEQYF.

This clone was picked up one time. DNA of the CDR3: TGCAGCGCTACGACAGGTTTCACTGAAGCTTTCTTT. This codes for CSATTGFTEAFF. V is TRBV29-1 and J is TRBJ1-1; maybe TRBD1 (6 bases). V lost 7 bases and J lost 4, with 13 bases in between. CDR1 is SQVTM and CDR2 is ANQGSEA in the germline V gene. The CDR3 has 12 residues. Supplemented by reference TRBV29-1 and TRBJ1-1, the full variable domain reads SAVISQKPSRDICQRGTSLTIQCQVDSQVTMMFWYRQQPGQSLTLIATANQGSEATYESGFVIDKFPISRPNLTFSTLTVSNMSPEDSSIYLCSATTGFTEAFFGQGTRLTVV.

This clone has just one count. The CDR3 here is CASSLATGQGATTIYF. CDR3 DNA: TGCGCCAGCAGCTTGGCCACCGGACAGGGGGCTACCACCATATATTTT. The chain uses TRBV5-1 and TRBJ1-3; 11 bases agree with TRBD1. The V segment lost 0 bases and the J segment 9 bases; nucleotides outside the gene matches: 8. The CDR3 length is 16 residues. CDR1 SGHRS and CDR2 YFSETQ come from the germline V gene.

The V call is TRBV29-1, the J call TRBJ2-7; no clear D gene. Per germline, CDR1 SQVTM and CDR2 ANQGSEA. Trimming removed 5 bases at V and 9 bases at J, with 23 bases between. The CDR3 runs to 14 residues. The CDR3 here is CSVMGFGGTGGQYF. The CDR3 region has the DNA TGCAGCGTTATGGGGTTCGGCGGAACTGGCGGGCAGTACTTC.

The rearrangement uses TRBV6-1 and TRBJ2-1; D remains ambiguous. There are 13 residues in the CDR3. Germline V gene lookup returns CDR1 MNHNS and CDR2 SASEGT. Deletions cut 1 base from V and 12 bases from J, with 13 bases between. For the CDR3, the DNA is TGTGCCAGCAGTGAAGACTATAAGGTTAGGCAGTTCTTC. Translation gives CASSEDYKVRQFF.

The chain recombines TRBV18 with TRBJ1-1; 8 bases fit TRBD1. CDR3 size: 13 residues. Germline loops: CDR1 KGHSH, CDR2 LQKENI. The V and J ends lost 8 bases and 1 base, in that order; junction bases with no gene match: 3. CDR3 coding DNA: TGTGCCAGCCGACAGGGGAGGAACACTGAAGCTTTCTTT. Translating gives CASRQGRNTEAFF. Together with reference TRBV18 and TRBJ1-1, the CDR3 gives the full variable domain: NAGVMQNPRHLVRRRGQEARLRCSPMKGHSHVYWYRQLPEEGLKFMVYLQKENIIDESGMPKERFSAEFPKEGPSILRIQQVVRGDSAAYFCASRQGRNTEAFFGQGTRLTVV.

V and J are TRBV4-1 and TRBJ2-7; a possible D gene is TRBD2 (6 bases). CDR1 MGHRA and CDR2 YSYEKL come from the germline V gene. V was cut by 3 bases and J by 2 bases, with 11 bases left in between. The CDR3 consists of 14 residues. CDR3 nucleotides: TGCGCCAGCAGCCAGCCAGGGAGGACCTACGAGCAGTACTTC. Protein sequence: CASSQPGRTYEQYF.

The V call is TRBV18, the J call TRBJ1-1; the D gene is possibly TRBD1 (5 bases). CDR1 and CDR2 (germline): KGHSH, LQKENI. The ends were cut back, 2 bases at V and 1 base at J, with 8 bases in the middle. The CDR3 runs to 14 residues. The CDR3 loop is CASSPRGSNTEAFF. As DNA, the CDR3 is TGTGCCAGCTCACCAAGGGGCTCGAACACTGAAGCTTTCTTT.

J is TRBJ2-2 and V is TRBV18; no clear D. The germline V gene encodes CDR1 KGHSH and CDR2 LQKENI. With 2 bases removed from V and 0 bases from J, the gap between germline ends came to 7 bases. There are 15 residues in the CDR3. The CDR3 region is CASSPGNSNTGELFF. For the CDR3, the DNA is TGTGCCAGCTCACCAGGCAACTCGAACACCGGGGAGCTGTTTTTT.

The V call is TRBV28, the J call TRBJ1-2; 9 bases fit TRBD1. CDR3 size: 15 residues. V lost 2 bases to trimming and J lost 2 bases; unmatched junction nucleotides: 3. The germline V gene encodes CDR1 MDHEN and CDR2 SYDVKM. In DNA, the CDR3 is TGTGCCAGCAGTTTACAGACAGGGGGGAACTATGGCTACACCTTC. Its protein is CASSLQTGGNYGYTF.

This clone showed up just once. At one end, the junction sequence differs from germline, possibly due to a read error. The V gene is TRBV7-6, the J gene TRBJ2-7; 12 nucleotides agree with TRBD2. Germline-derived CDR1 and CDR2 are SGHVS and FNYEAQ. The CDR3 is made up of 15 amino acids. CDR3 sequence (DNA): TGTGCCAGCAGCCTAGCGGGAGGGCCCTCCTACGAGCAGTACTTC. Translated: CASSLAGGPSYEQYF.